These 8 T cell receptor beta chains came from one sample sequenced in a study of shared clonotypes between healthy human individuals. Sequencing used immunoSEQ multiplex PCR; TCRdb keeps in-frame clones, though not all of them. Of 850,000 to 1,100,000 clones listed, 60% to 85% are singletons. The source material was memory CD4+ T cells from PBMCs. Described subset: CD45RA-negative fraction. The receptors come from a man between 18 and 35 years old in good health. Some clones in this sample may be carry-over from other donors' samples.

The rearrangement joins TRBV10-3 to TRBJ2-7, with a weak D call TRBD2 (5 bases). Between the trimmed V and J ends, which lost 9 bases and 3 bases, there was a span of 12 bases. Looked up from germline, CDR1 is ENHRY and CDR2 is SYGVKD. The CDR3 is 12 residues long. DNA for the CDR3: TGTGCCATTGGACTTCTAAACTACGAGCAGTACTTC. Translation: CAIGLLNYEQYF.

The chain combines TRBV6-6 with TRBJ2-1; a possible D gene is TRBD2 (5 bases). V shed 2 bases and J shed 6 bases, with 8 bases lying between them. The CDR3 covers 13 residues. Per germline, CDR1 MNHNY and CDR2 SVGAGI (reference sequence). CDR3 bases: TGTGCCAGCAGTTACACTAGTGTCAATGAGCAGTTCTTC. This translates into CASSYTSVNEQFF.

The chain combines TRBV5-1 with TRBJ2-7; D is perhaps TRBD2 (5 bases). CDR3 length: 17 amino acids. Trimming shortened V by 1 base and J by 1 base, and 18 bases separated the two germline ends. Germline loops: CDR1 SGHRS, CDR2 YFSETQ. Written as DNA, the CDR3 is TGCGCCAGCAGCTTGTCCGATATCCGGGGAATTTCCTACGAGCAGTACTTC. It codes for CASSLSDIRGISYEQYF.

This clone has just a few counts. The rearrangement uses TRBV5-4 and TRBJ2-7, with D tentatively TRBD1 (6 bases). CDR1 SGHNT and CDR2 YYREEE come from the germline V gene (reference sequence). CDR3 size: 15 residues. Trimming cost V 4 bases and J 0 bases, with 14 bases left between them. The CDR3 region is CASSPAGQSSYEQYF. Written as DNA, the CDR3 is TGTGCCAGCAGCCCCGCCGGACAGAGCTCCTACGAGCAGTACTTC.

V usage is TRBV19 and J usage is TRBJ1-5, with D unresolved. CDR1 LNHDA and CDR2 SQIVND come from the germline V gene (reference sequence). The CDR3 contains 13 residues. The V end was cut by 1 base, the J end by 5 bases, with 6 bases between. CDR3 residues: CASSIGSYQPQHF. The CDR3 coding sequence is TGTGCCAGTAGTATAGGTTCCTATCAGCCCCAGCATTTT. Looking up the rest from reference TRBV19 and TRBJ1-5 gives the full variable domain: DGGITQSPKYLFRKEGQNVTLSCEQNLNHDAMYWYRQDPGQGLRLIYYSQIVNDFQKGDIAEGYSVSREKKESFPLTVTSAQKNPTAFYLCASSIGSYQPQHFGDGTRLSIL.

About this clone: Other DNA sequences in the sample encode the same CDR3. The chain employs TRBV5-1 and TRBJ2-5, with no clear D. Looked up from germline, CDR1 is SGHRS and CDR2 is YFSETQ. Trimming removed 0 bases from V and 1 base from J, with 4 bases in between. This CDR3 region has 13 residues. The CDR3 bases are TGCGCCAGCAGCTTGGGGTCCCAAGAGACCCAGTACTTC. It codes for CASSLGSQETQYF.

This chain links TRBV7-9 with TRBJ2-1; 8 nucleotides align to TRBD2. Per germline, CDR1 SEHNR and CDR2 FQNEAQ (reference sequence). Losses at the gene ends were 1 base for V and 6 bases for J; bases not matched to a gene: 5. The CDR3 length is 15 residues. This chain's CDR3 is CASSLGGTRGNEQFF. The CDR3 nucleotides read TGTGCCAGCAGCTTAGGTGGGACTAGGGGCAATGAGCAGTTCTTC.

The chain joins TRBV27 to TRBJ2-2, with 7 nucleotides matching TRBD2. V shed 7 bases and J 0 bases; nucleotides not matched to a gene: 8. This CDR3 has 16 amino acids. CDR1 is MNHEY and CDR2 is SMNVEV in the germline V gene (reference sequence). The CDR3 protein is CASNALGTTNTGELFF. The CDR3 DNA reads as TGTGCCAGCAACGCCTTAGGGACTACGAACACCGGGGAGCTGTTTTTT.